The clone carrying this T cell receptor beta chain was seen only a few times. The data stem from a study of blood T cell repertoires in COVID-19. The CDR3 has 16 residues. Germline assignment: CDR1 SGDLS and CDR2 YYNGEE. The V and J ends lost 0 bases and 2 bases, in that order; junction bases with no gene match: 7. Sequenced by immunoSEQ multiplex PCR; TCRdb stores in-frame clones only, minus some. The profile covers about 310,000 clones, with roughly nine tenths appearing a single time and approximately 4.7% taken by the ten largest. This chain connects TRBV9 to TRBJ2-5; 7 nucleotides match TRBD2. The TCR comes from a man aged 60 to 75 who had recovered from COVID-19. The sequenced material came from PBMCs or T cells enriched from blood (not recorded which). CDR3 in DNA: TGTGCCAGCAGCGTAGGCAGCGGGACCTCACAAGAGACCCAGTACTTC. Protein sequence: CASSVGSGTSQETQYF.